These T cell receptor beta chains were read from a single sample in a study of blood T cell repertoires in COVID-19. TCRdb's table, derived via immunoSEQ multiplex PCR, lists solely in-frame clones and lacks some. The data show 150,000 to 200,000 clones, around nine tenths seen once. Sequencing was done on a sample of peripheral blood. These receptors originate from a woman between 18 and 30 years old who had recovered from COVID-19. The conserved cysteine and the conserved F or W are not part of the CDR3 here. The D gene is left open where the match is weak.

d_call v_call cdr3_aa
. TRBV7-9 ASRLDTDNSPLH
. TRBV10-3 ASNPQGPGGYT
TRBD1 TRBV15 ATSRARTGGGYT
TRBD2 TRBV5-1 ASSLSLAVSSYNEQF
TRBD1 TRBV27 ASSADRGGQPQH
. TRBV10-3 AISETGSNSPLH
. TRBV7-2 ASSPPRDSGNTIY
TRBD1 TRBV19 AVSRGSGSTEAF
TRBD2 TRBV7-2 ASSLIWGLASEQF
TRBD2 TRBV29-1 SVALRLASYNEQF
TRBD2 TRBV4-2 ASSQGQREGRETQY
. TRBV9 ASSVQQNYGYT
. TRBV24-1 ATSDFEIAVSSYNEQF
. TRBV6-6 ASSYDLGRDYGYT
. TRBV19 ASSMAPGTEAF
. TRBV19 ASSLRTGGRADTQY
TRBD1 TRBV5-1 ASSEGTGAHNEQF
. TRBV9 ASSVGSGPSPLH
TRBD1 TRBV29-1 SAAGDREREKLF
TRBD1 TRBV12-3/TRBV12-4 ASSTGQGADYT
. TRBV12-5 ASGLDRGTEAF
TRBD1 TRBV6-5 ASTQMGQGALGYT